The source of this T cell receptor (beta chain) is a study of blood T cell repertoires in COVID-19. The wider study: The study drew acute and convalescent COVID-19 samples from the United States, Italy and Spain. The cDNA or gDNA used as material had been derived from T cells, B-cell-depleted T cells, or PBMCs.

Original processing methods: Amplification of reference gene primers was used by the study to estimate nucleated cell counts. Assay: immunoSEQ multiplex PCR; the TCRdb copy retains only in-frame clones and omits some. V, J and clone size reflect that table, while D and trimming were determined from the DNA. The repertoire holds around 100,000 clones, with roughly 84% as singletons. V shed 4 bases, J shed 2 bases, and the junction held 4 bases outside the gene matches. The length of the CDR3 is 14 residues. Germline V CDR1 and CDR2: SGHRS, YFSETQ. The source material was peripheral blood. This receptor was obtained from a human donor in a cohort sampled during active COVID-19. This sequence joins TRBV5-1 and TRBJ2-3, with 7 bases identical to TRBD1. The CDR3 coding sequence is TGCGCCAGCAGCCCTGACAGGGACACAGATACGCAGTATTTT. Translated: CASSPDRDTDTQYF.